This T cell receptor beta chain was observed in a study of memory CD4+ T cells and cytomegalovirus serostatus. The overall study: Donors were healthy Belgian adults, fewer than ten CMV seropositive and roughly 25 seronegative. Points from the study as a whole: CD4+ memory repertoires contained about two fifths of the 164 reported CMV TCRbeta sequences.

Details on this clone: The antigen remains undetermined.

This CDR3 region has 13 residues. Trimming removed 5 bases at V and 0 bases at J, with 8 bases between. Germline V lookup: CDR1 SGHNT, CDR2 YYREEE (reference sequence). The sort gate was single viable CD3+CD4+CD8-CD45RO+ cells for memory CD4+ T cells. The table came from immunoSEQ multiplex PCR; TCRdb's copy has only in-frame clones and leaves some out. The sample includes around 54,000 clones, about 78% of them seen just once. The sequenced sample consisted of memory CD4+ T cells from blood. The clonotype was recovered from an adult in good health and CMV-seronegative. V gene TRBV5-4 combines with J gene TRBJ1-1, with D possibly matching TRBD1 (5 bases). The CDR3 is CASRTDMNTEAFF. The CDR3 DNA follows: TGTGCCAGCAGGACAGATATGAACACTGAAGCTTTCTTT.